This TCR beta chain originates from a study of blood T cell repertoires in COVID-19. Study summary: COVID-19 samples from acute and convalescent phases originated in the United States, Italy and Spain. T cells, B-cell-depleted T cells, or PBMCs supplied cDNA or gDNA.

V was pared by 0 bases and J by 4 bases, with 5 bases of the junction left unmatched. Germline V gene data show CDR1 as LGHNA and CDR2 as YSLEER. The CDR3 is 15 residues long. In the source study's methods: Cell counts per sample came from amplifying reference gene primers. Repertoires were generated with immunoSEQ multiplex PCR, while TCRdb's copy carries only in-frame clones and drops some. V, J and clone size are taken as reported in that table, and D and trimming were inferred from the DNA itself. The sample holds 150,000 to 200,000 clones, almost 80% seen once. This clone appeared once. This rearrangement joins TRBV4-3 to TRBJ2-7, with 8 bases fitting TRBD1. Source material: peripheral blood. The receptor comes from a man in his sixties with active or convalescent COVID-19. CDR3 nucleotides: TGCGCCAGCAGCCAAGAGGCAGGGGGCTGGTACGAGCAGTACTTC. It codes for CASSQEAGGWYEQYF.